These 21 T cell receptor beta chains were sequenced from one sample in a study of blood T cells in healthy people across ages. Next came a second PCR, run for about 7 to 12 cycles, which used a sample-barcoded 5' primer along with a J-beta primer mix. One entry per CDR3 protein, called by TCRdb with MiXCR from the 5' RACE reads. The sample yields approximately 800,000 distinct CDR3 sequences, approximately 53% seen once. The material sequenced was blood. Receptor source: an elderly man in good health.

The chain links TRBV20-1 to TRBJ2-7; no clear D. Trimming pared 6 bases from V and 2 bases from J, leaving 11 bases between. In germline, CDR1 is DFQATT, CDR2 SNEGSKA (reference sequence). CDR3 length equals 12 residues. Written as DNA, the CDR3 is TGCAGTGCGCGACGGTACCCCTACGAGCAGTACTTC. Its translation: CSARRYPYEQYF.

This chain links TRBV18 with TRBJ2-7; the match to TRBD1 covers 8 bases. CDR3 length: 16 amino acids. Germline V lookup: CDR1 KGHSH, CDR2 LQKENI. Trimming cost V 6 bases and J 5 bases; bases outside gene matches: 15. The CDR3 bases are TGTGCCAGCTCCCGACCTAGGACAGGGACAATCAACGAGCAGTACTTC. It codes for CASSRPRTGTINEQYF.

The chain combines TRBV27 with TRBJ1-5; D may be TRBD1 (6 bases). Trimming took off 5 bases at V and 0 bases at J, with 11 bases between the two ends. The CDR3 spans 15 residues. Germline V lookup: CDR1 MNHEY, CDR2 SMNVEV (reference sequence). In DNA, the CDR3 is TGTGCCAGCAGTCCCCGGACAGTTAGCAATCAGCCCCAGCATTTT. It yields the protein CASSPRTVSNQPQHF.

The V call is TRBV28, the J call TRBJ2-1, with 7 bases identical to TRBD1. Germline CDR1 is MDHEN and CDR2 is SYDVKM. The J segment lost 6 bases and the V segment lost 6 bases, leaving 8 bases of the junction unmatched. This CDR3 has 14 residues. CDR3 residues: CASSRTGDRNEQFF. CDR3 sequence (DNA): TGTGCCAGCAGCCGTACAGGGGACCGCAATGAGCAGTTCTTC.

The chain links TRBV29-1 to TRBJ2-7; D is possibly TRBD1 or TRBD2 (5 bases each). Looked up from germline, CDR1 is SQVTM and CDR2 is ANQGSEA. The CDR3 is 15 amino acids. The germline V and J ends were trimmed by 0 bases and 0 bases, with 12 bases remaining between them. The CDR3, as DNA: TGCAGCGTTGAAGATCTTCGTGGGGGCTCCTACGAGCAGTACTTC. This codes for CSVEDLRGGSYEQYF.

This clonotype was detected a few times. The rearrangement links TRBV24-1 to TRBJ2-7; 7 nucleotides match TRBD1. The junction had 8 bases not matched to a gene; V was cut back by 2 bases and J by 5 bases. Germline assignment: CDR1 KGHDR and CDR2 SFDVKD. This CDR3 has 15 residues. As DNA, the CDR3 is TGTGCCACCAGTGATTCCCCGACAGGGACCGACGAGCAGTACTTC. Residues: CATSDSPTGTDEQYF.

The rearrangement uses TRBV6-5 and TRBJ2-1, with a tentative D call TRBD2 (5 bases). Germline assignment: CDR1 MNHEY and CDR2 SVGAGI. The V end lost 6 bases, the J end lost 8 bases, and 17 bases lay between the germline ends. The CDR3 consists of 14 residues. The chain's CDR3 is CASSILFPEDEQFF. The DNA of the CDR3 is TGTGCCAGCAGCATTCTATTCCCGGAGGATGAGCAGTTCTTC.

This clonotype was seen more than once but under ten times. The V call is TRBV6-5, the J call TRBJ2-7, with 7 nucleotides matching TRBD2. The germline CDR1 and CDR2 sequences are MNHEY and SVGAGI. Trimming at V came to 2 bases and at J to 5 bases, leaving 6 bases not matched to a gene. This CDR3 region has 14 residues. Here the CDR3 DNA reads TGTGCCAGCAGTTACACTGGACTAGACGACGAGCAGTACTTC. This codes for CASSYTGLDDEQYF.

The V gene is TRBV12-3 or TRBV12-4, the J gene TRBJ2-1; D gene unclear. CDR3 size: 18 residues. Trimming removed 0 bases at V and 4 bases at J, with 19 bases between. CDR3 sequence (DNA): TGTGCCAGCAGTTTAGCGGAGCCGTTAGGGCCTTCTTACAATGAGCAGTTCTTC. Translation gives CASSLAEPLGPSYNEQFF.

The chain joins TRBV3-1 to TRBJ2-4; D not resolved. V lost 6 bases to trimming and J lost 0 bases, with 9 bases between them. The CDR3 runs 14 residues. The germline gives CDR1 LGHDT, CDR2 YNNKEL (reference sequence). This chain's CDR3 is CASSNNVAKNIQYF. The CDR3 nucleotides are TGTGCCAGCAGTAATAACGTAGCCAAAAACATTCAGTACTTC.

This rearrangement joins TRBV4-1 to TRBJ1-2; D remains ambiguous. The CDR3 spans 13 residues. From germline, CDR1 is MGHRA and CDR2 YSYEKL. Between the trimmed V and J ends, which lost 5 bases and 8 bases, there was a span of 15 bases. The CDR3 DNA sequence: TGCGCCAGCAGCATTCCTTCCTCCGCCGGCTACACCTTC. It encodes CASSIPSSAGYTF.

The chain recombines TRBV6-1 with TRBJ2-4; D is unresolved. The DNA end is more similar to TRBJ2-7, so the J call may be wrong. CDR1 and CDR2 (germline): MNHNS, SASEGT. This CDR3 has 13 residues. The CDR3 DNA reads TGTGCCAGCATGGGTGGGGTAACCTACGAGCAGTACTTC. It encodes CASMGGVTYEQYF.

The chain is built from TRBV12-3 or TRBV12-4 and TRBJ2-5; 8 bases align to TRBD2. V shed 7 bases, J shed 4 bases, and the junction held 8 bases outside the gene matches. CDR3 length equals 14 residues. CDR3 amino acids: CASTTGGPTETQYF. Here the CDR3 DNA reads TGTGCCAGCACTACGGGGGGGCCTACAGAGACCCAGTACTTC.

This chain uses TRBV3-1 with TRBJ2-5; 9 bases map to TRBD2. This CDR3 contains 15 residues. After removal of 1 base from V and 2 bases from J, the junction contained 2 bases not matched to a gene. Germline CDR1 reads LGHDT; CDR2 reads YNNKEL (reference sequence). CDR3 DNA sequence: TGTGCCAGCAGCCAAGTGACTAGCGGACAAGAGACCCAGTACTTC. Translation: CASSQVTSGQETQYF.

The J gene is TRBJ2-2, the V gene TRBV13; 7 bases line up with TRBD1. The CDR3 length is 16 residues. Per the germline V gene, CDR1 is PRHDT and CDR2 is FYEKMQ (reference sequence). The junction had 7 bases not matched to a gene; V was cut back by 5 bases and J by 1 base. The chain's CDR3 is CASSPRGSMNTGELFF. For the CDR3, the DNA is TGTGCCAGCAGCCCCAGGGGGAGTATGAACACCGGGGAGCTGTTTTTT.

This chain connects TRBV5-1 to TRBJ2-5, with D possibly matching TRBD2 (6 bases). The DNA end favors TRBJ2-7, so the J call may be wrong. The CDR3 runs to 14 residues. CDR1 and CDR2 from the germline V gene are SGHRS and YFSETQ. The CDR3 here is CASSGAGVTYEQYF. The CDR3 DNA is TGCGCCAGCAGCGGAGCGGGCGTGACCTACGAGCAGTACTTC.

The CDR3 reads CASSQGQLAGVAETQYF. The DNA for the CDR3 is TGCGCCAGCAGCCAAGGCCAACTAGCGGGAGTGGCAGAGACCCAGTACTTC. V usage is TRBV4-1 and J usage is TRBJ2-5; 11 bases match TRBD2. The CDR3 consists of 17 residues. Germline CDR1 and CDR2: MGHRA and YSYEKL. J lost 4 bases, V lost 1 base, and 8 bases had no gene match.

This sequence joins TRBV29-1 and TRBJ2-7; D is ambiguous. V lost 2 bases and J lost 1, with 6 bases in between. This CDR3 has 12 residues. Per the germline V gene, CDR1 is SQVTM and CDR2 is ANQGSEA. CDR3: CSVETDSYEQYF. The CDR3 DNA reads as TGCAGCGTTGAAACGGATTCCTACGAGCAGTACTTC.

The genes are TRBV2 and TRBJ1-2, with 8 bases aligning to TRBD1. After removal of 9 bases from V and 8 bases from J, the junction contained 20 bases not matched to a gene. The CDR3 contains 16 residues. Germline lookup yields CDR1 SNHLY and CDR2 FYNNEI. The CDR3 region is CASSRGRAGGVRGYTF. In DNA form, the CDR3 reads TGTGCCAGTAGTCGGGGACGGGCAGGGGGCGTTAGAGGCTACACCTTC.

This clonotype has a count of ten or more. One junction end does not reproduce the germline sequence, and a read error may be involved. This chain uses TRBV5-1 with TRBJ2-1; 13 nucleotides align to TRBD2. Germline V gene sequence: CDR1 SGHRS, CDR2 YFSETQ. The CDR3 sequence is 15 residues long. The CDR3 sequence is CASSLGLAGNNEQFF. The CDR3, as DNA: TGTGCCAGCAGCCTGGGACTAGCGGGAAACAATGAGCAGTTCTTC.

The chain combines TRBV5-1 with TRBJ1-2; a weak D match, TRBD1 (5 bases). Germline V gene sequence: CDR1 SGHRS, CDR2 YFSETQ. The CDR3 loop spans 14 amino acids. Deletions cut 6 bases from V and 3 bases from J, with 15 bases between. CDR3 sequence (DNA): TGCGCCAGCACGGACAACCCCGCCGACTATGGCTACACCTTC. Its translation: CASTDNPADYGYTF.